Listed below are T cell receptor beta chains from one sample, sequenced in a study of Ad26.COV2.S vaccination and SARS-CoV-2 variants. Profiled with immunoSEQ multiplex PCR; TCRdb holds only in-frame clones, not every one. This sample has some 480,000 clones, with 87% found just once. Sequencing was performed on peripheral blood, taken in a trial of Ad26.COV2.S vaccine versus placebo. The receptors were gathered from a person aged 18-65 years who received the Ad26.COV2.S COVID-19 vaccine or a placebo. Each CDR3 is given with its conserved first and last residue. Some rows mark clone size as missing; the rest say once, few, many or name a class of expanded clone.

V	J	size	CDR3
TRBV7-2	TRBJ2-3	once	CASSLRGLAAGTDTQYF
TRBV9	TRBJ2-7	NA	CASSVASSPYEQYF
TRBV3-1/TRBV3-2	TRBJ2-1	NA	CASSPMIAGVGEQFF
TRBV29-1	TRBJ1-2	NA	CSVERGGRGYTF
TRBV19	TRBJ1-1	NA	CASSTLIAGGKTEAFF
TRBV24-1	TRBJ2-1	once	CATSSRVGNEQFF
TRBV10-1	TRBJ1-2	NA	CATQPDRAGGYTF
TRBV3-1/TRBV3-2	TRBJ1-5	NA	CASSQPLGGRFDVCQPQHF
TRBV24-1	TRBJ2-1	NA	CATSESSGGYNEQFF
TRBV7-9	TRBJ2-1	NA	CASSLGLAGTFPPNEQFF
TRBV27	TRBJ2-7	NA	CASSFRTGGEQYF
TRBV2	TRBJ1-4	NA	CASRGGTAATNEKLFF
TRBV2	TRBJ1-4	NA	CAGSGEGWGEKLFF
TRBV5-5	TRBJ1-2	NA	CASSLELWGGYGYTF
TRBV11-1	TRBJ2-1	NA	CASSPRGLAGRDEQFF
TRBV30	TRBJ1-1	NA	CAWVLKTERTEAFF
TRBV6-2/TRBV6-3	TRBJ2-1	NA	CASSYSGAGVINEQFF
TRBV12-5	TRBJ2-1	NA	CASGLAAGTSLNEQFF
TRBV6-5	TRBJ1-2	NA	CATTGGRGYTF